A selection of T cell receptor beta chains follows, all from one sample in a study of chemoradiotherapy in HPV16-positive cancers. The method was immunoSEQ multiplex PCR; TCRdb's version includes in-frame clones alone and lacks a portion of them. The data hold thousands of clones, with roughly 91% observed a single time. Sequences were derived from tumor tissue, sampled from a patient who underwent chemoradiotherapy. The receptors originated from a human donor with HPV-associated anogenital cancer. Each CDR3 is given without its conserved first and last residue. The order of the fields is D gene, V gene, J gene, CDR3 protein. A D gene is named only where the DNA matches it firmly.

d_gene: -
v_gene: TRBV6-1
j_gene: TRBJ1-1
CDR3aa: ASSEGRGGTEAF

d_gene: -
v_gene: TRBV5-5
j_gene: TRBJ2-7
CDR3aa: ASSLMLLARSYEQY

d_gene: TRBD2
v_gene: TRBV30
j_gene: TRBJ2-3
CDR3aa: AWSGTSGRLLDTQY

d_gene: -
v_gene: TRBV25-1
j_gene: TRBJ1-3
CDR3aa: ASSEAGGNTIY

d_gene: -
v_gene: TRBV9
j_gene: TRBJ1-1
CDR3aa: ASSVAQYPAPNTEAF

d_gene: -
v_gene: TRBV11-1
j_gene: TRBJ1-1
CDR3aa: ASSLHDTEAF

d_gene: TRBD1
v_gene: TRBV7-2
j_gene: TRBJ1-1
CDR3aa: ASSLAQGAEAF

d_gene: -
v_gene: TRBV21-1
j_gene: TRBJ2-1
CDR3aa: ATTDGKRF

d_gene: -
v_gene: TRBV6-5
j_gene: TRBJ2-2
CDR3aa: ASTRDSNTGELF

d_gene: -
v_gene: TRBV18
j_gene: TRBJ1-2
CDR3aa: ASSAGNYGYT

d_gene: -
v_gene: TRBV29-1
j_gene: TRBJ2-1
CDR3aa: SVEGGTEDNEQF

d_gene: -
v_gene: TRBV19
j_gene: TRBJ2-1
CDR3aa: ASSIFGLDGDNEQF

d_gene: -
v_gene: TRBV7-2
j_gene: TRBJ2-3
CDR3aa: ASSSDPGSYTQY

d_gene: -
v_gene: TRBV6-5
j_gene: TRBJ2-3
CDR3aa: ASSYSGRATDTQY

d_gene: TRBD2
v_gene: TRBV4-1
j_gene: TRBJ2-3
CDR3aa: ASSLEAGDTQY

d_gene: TRBD2
v_gene: TRBV5-1
j_gene: TRBJ2-2
CDR3aa: ASSLGLAGGPIGELF

d_gene: -
v_gene: TRBV20-1
j_gene: TRBJ1-1
CDR3aa: SARENTEAF

d_gene: -
v_gene: TRBV9
j_gene: TRBJ2-5
CDR3aa: ASSVAGQSYQETQY

d_gene: -
v_gene: TRBV11-2
j_gene: TRBJ2-3
CDR3aa: ASSRRDPGVPQY

d_gene: TRBD2
v_gene: TRBV28
j_gene: TRBJ2-2
CDR3aa: ASVSGGVNGELF

d_gene: TRBD2
v_gene: TRBV11-3
j_gene: TRBJ2-1
CDR3aa: ASSFPKTSGYNEQF

d_gene: TRBD2
v_gene: TRBV29-1
j_gene: TRBJ2-1
CDR3aa: SVWGLAGFGQF

d_gene: TRBD2
v_gene: TRBV7-2
j_gene: TRBJ2-5
CDR3aa: ASSLEGRGVETQY

d_gene: -
v_gene: TRBV18
j_gene: TRBJ2-1
CDR3aa: ASSPGSSPYNEQF

d_gene: -
v_gene: TRBV4-1
j_gene: TRBJ2-1
CDR3aa: ASSPRQIGNEQF

d_gene: -
v_gene: TRBV6-5
j_gene: TRBJ1-4
CDR3aa: ASSRTATNEKLF

d_gene: -
v_gene: TRBV4-2
j_gene: TRBJ2-3
CDR3aa: ASSQLEGGGTDTQY

d_gene: TRBD1
v_gene: TRBV7-9
j_gene: TRBJ2-5
CDR3aa: ASSLVGGGETQY

d_gene: -
v_gene: TRBV6-6
j_gene: TRBJ2-2
CDR3aa: ASSRSGELF

d_gene: TRBD1
v_gene: TRBV27
j_gene: TRBJ2-1
CDR3aa: ASSLKTGASRGEQF

d_gene: -
v_gene: TRBV2
j_gene: TRBJ1-2
CDR3aa: ASSEERTAYGYT

d_gene: TRBD1
v_gene: TRBV28
j_gene: TRBJ2-3
CDR3aa: ASRRTGVGTDTQY

d_gene: TRBD1
v_gene: TRBV29-1
j_gene: TRBJ2-7
CDR3aa: SVAGTGSSYEQY

d_gene: TRBD1
v_gene: TRBV19
j_gene: TRBJ2-2
CDR3aa: ASSIGTGGVLVTGELF

d_gene: TRBD1
v_gene: TRBV28
j_gene: TRBJ2-7
CDR3aa: ASSSHRGRSYEQY

d_gene: TRBD1
v_gene: TRBV6-1
j_gene: TRBJ2-5
CDR3aa: ASSDWTGGGETQY

d_gene: -
v_gene: TRBV5-8
j_gene: TRBJ1-2
CDR3aa: ASSLAWGDGYGYT

d_gene: -
v_gene: TRBV9
j_gene: TRBJ1-2
CDR3aa: ASSEDLQGNYGYT

d_gene: TRBD1
v_gene: TRBV5-1
j_gene: TRBJ2-1
CDR3aa: ASSFLGAGGSNEQF

d_gene: TRBD1
v_gene: TRBV28
j_gene: TRBJ2-1
CDR3aa: ASSWRGTGNEQF

d_gene: -
v_gene: TRBV11-2
j_gene: TRBJ1-6
CDR3aa: ASSGRGLGTVNSPLH